This T cell receptor beta chain was sequenced for a study of blood T cell repertoires in COVID-19. In the study overall: COVID-19 samples collected from the United States, Italy and Spain covered acute and convalescent phases.

Clones were sequenced by immunoSEQ multiplex PCR, and TCRdb holds only the in-frame ones, with some missing. The table records about 110,000 clones, approximately 70% of them present only once. CDR1 LNHDA and CDR2 SQIVND come from the germline V gene (reference sequence). The CDR3 has 13 residues. Germline trimming cut 4 bases from V and 2 bases from J; bases unmatched to any gene: 1. Sequences were obtained from peripheral blood. The V gene is TRBV19, the J gene TRBJ2-7, with 8 bases aligning to TRBD2. The sequence was obtained from an elderly man with acute or convalescent COVID-19. CDR3 protein: CASSTGLAYEQYF. The CDR3 coding sequence is TGTGCCAGTAGTACGGGACTAGCCTACGAGCAGTACTTC.